This T cell receptor beta chain was identified during a study of blood T cell repertoires in COVID-19. Across the whole study: Whether acute or convalescent, the COVID-19 samples came from the United States, Italy and Spain.

This clone was counted once. Authors' processing steps: Amplified reference gene primers provided the basis for estimating nucleated cell counts. Repertoires were generated with immunoSEQ multiplex PCR, while TCRdb's copy carries only in-frame clones and drops some. The DNA was the basis for D and trimming; V, J and clone size are from that table. The table includes fewer than 350,000 clones, about nine tenths detected once. Sequencing was carried out using PBMCs or T cells enriched from blood (not recorded which). The TCR sequence derives from a man between 60 and 75 years old who had recovered from COVID-19.

The CDR3 sequence is CAWTGEGGKTFF. The DNA for the CDR3 is TGTGCCTGGACCGGGGAGGGGGGGAAGACTTTCTTT. The chain carries TRBV30 and TRBJ1-1, with TRBD1 as a possible D gene (6 bases). The V end was cut by 4 bases, the J end by 12 bases, with 18 bases between. Germline V lookup: CDR1 GTSNPN, CDR2 SVGIG (reference sequence). The CDR3 loop spans 12 amino acids.